This T cell receptor beta chain was retrieved from a study of T cell repertoires in cytomegalovirus infection. This clonotype was picked up many times. The junction and the germline gene differ at one end; a read error may be behind it. Germline values: CDR1 SGHVS, CDR2 FQNEAQ. This CDR3 has 15 residues. TCRdb analysed the reads with MiXCR anew, one entry per CDR3 protein. The repertoire holds around 450,000 distinct CDR3 sequences, with roughly 10% as singletons. This rearrangement joins TRBV7-8 to TRBJ2-3, with D uncertain. The clonotype originates from a human donor in good health (CMV status not recorded). Some clones in this sample may be carry-over from other donors' samples. The sample taken for sequencing was PBMCs. The CDR3 reads CASSLAFVSTDTQYF. CDR3 DNA sequence: TGTGCCAGCAGTTTAGCCTTCGTTAGCACAGATACGCAGTATTTT.